This T cell receptor beta chain stems from a study of sequential checkpoint blockade in melanoma (dated by TCRdb to between 2018 and 2020). Context from the whole study: Patients were assigned by 1:1 randomization to either first-line nivolumab followed by ipilimumab (arm A) or ipilimumab followed by nivolumab (arm B). Both trial sequences were followed by maintenance nivolumab. DNA from 90 to 100 pretreatment melanoma tumor samples was subjected to TCRbeta immunosequencing. For approximately 20 patients, matched tumor biopsies were taken both before treatment and at week 13, after single-agent nivolumab (arm A) or ipilimumab (arm B). In roughly 85% of the matched pre- and post-treatment tumor biopsy pairs, both biopsies came from the same lesion. What the authors observed across the whole study: Tumor T-cell fraction and clonality were found to correlate with PD-L1 staining and CD8+ T-cell counts but not with mutational load. Among patients in the nivolumab-first arm (arm A), tumor TIL clonality before treatment was associated with response (P = .04). Within-arm analyses of tumor T-cell fraction were constrained by small sample sizes and reduced statistical power. Achieving clinical benefit was about 30 times more likely for patients whose tumor T-cell fraction and clonality increased by week 13. The model for predicting response that combines TCR metrics with mutation burden needs to be validated in larger, independent patient cohorts.

TCRbeta CDR3 regions were immunosequenced from genomic DNA with the immunoSEQ Assay. Before high-throughput sequencing, genomic DNA was amplified using bias-controlled multiplex PCR. Concerning the study's data processing: To quantify the absolute abundance of each unique TCRbeta CDR3 region, the sequences were collapsed and filtered. Clonality, defined as 1 minus Pielou's evenness, was calculated using only productive rearrangements. Tumor T-cell fraction was computed by normalizing TCRbeta template counts to usable DNA, estimated from several housekeeping genes. A previously published method was used to identify clones with significantly greater frequencies in on-treatment samples than in baseline samples. TCRdb obtained this table from immuneACCESS and retained in-frame rearrangements with V and J assigned. These tables miss some clones; where compared with another copy, unresolved V genes account for less than half of the shortfall, and the remainder is unexplained. That table furnishes V, J and clone size, whereas the DNA furnished D and trimming. This sample has roughly 18,000 clones in its table, and about 25% of those were observed once. About 6.8% of the sample goes to the ten largest clones.

From its cysteine to its phenylalanine, the CDR3 spans 15 amino acids. The DNA shown is the 45-base CDR3, in frame from base 1. From the germline V gene, CDR1 is SGHRS and CDR2 is YFSETQ. V is clipped by 6 bases and J by 3 bases, and the sequence between their germline boundaries is 18 bases long. This clone was recorded once. Its antigen has not been determined. Per-nucleotide qualities are absent, and no much larger clonotype sits a single base away. The treatment or condition tag for this specimen amounts to: randomized to nivolumab then ipilimumab (arm A) or the reverse (arm B). Prior DNA-damaging chemotherapy had not been received by any trial patient. Samples were obtained from patients with melanoma enrolled in CheckMate 064, a randomized, open-label phase II trial of sequential checkpoint blockade. Genomic DNA from formalin-fixed paraffin-embedded (FFPE) tissue samples served as the input for tumor TCR sequencing.

Recombination linked TRBV5-1 to TRBJ2-5, with TRBD2 as a weak D call on 6 bases. This receptor was taken from a human donor with melanoma. Material: tumor tissue (inferred from file names), obtained from a patient given nivolumab and ipilimumab in sequence. In nucleotides, the sequence is TGCGCCAGCATTTCCGGTACGGGGGTGAAAGAGACCCAGTACTTC. Its product reads: CASISGTGVKETQYF.